These 11 T cell receptor beta chains were all obtained from the same sample, sequenced in a study of blood T cell repertoires in COVID-19. TCRdb keeps only in-frame clones here, not all; method: immunoSEQ multiplex PCR. The table includes almost 250,000 clones, roughly 89% detected once. Sequenced sample: PBMCs or T cells enriched from blood (not recorded which). Receptors were obtained from a woman in her twenties or thirties who had recovered from COVID-19.

J is TRBJ2-3 and V is TRBV3-1 (or the pseudogene TRBV3-2); 9 bases agree with TRBD1. With 1 base clipped from V and 5 bases from J, the junction kept 4 bases outside the gene matches. The CDR3 extends over 15 amino acids. Germline lookup yields CDR1 LGHDT and CDR2 YNNKEL (reference sequence). CDR3 DNA: TGTGCCAGCAGCCAAGCCGGGACAGGGAAAGATACGCAGTATTTT. Its protein product is CASSQAGTGKDTQYF.

This clone has a handful of counts. V and J are TRBV27 and TRBJ1-5; D is perhaps TRBD1 (5 bases). The CDR3 contains 16 residues. Per the germline V gene, CDR1 is MNHEY and CDR2 is SMNVEV (reference sequence). The V end was cut by 8 bases, the J end by 0 bases, with 17 bases between. The CDR3 protein is CASSGGGRYSNQPQHF. The CDR3 DNA reads as TGTGCCAGCTCCGGTGGGGGGAGATATAGCAATCAGCCCCAGCATTTT.

CDR3: CASSVGWVGEEFF. The CDR3 region has the DNA TGTGCCAGCAGCGTAGGTTGGGTGGGAGAGGAGTTCTTC. The chain carries TRBV9 and TRBJ2-1, with D maybe TRBD2 (5 bases). The germline V and J ends were trimmed by 0 bases and 14 bases, with 15 bases remaining between them. The CDR3 has 13 amino acids. Germline values: CDR1 SGDLS, CDR2 YYNGEE.

V gene TRBV2 combines with J gene TRBJ2-3; the D is unclear. The CDR3 has 13 amino acids. Germline-derived CDR1 and CDR2 are SNHLY and FYNNEI. Trimming stripped 5 bases from V and 5 bases from J, with 11 bases between. The CDR3 nucleotides read TGTGCCAGCAGTCTCGCGCTCCTAGATACGCAGTATTTT. Protein: CASSLALLDTQYF. Complete variable domain (other parts from reference TRBV2 and TRBJ2-3): EPEVTQTPSHQVTQMGQEVILRCVPISNHLYFYWYRQILGQKVEFLVSFYNNEISEKSEIFDDQFSVERPDGSNFTLKIRSTKLEDSAMYFCASSLALLDTQYFGPGTRLTVL.

The J gene is TRBJ1-3, the V gene TRBV9, with TRBD1 matching over 10 bases. After removal of 0 bases from V and 7 bases from J, the junction contained 7 bases not matched to a gene. This CDR3 spans 16 amino acids. Looked up from germline, CDR1 is SGDLS and CDR2 is YYNGEE. CDR3: CASSVGPGQGGNTIYF. Here the CDR3 DNA reads TGTGCCAGCAGCGTAGGGCCCGGACAGGGGGGTAACACCATATATTTT.

The J gene is TRBJ2-5, the V gene TRBV5-1, with D maybe TRBD1 (6 bases). The CDR3 sequence is 13 residues long. Trimming left V 7 bases short and J 3 bases short, with 13 bases between. CDR1 and CDR2 (germline): SGHRS, YFSETQ. CDR3: CASSRDTEETQYF. In nucleotides, the CDR3 is TGCGCCAGCTCCCGGGACACTGAAGAGACCCAGTACTTC.

The rearrangement joins TRBV9 to TRBJ2-1, with 8 bases identical to TRBD1. The trim removed 2 bases at V and 2 bases at J, leaving 0 bases unmatched. The germline CDR1 and CDR2 sequences are SGDLS and YYNGEE. The CDR3 consists of 14 residues. This CDR3 is CASSVGQAYNEQFF. The CDR3 DNA is TGTGCCAGCAGCGTGGGACAGGCCTACAATGAGCAGTTCTTC.

The chain employs TRBV29-1 and TRBJ2-7, with D tentatively TRBD1 (5 bases). With 3 bases removed from V and 6 bases from J, the gap between germline ends came to 21 bases. CDR3 length: 15 amino acids. Germline CDR1 and CDR2: SQVTM and ANQGSEA. The CDR3 here is CSVDLPQGIGSEQYF. The CDR3 DNA sequence: TGCAGCGTTGACCTACCTCAGGGAATCGGTTCCGAGCAGTACTTC.

V usage is TRBV19 and J usage is TRBJ1-5; D not resolved. Looked up from germline, CDR1 is LNHDA and CDR2 is SQIVND (reference sequence). Trimming pared 3 bases from V and 5 bases from J, leaving 14 bases between. There are 15 residues in the CDR3. The CDR3 bases are TGTGCCAGTAGTATTAGCGGGCAGGTCTATCAGCCCCAGCATTTT. Translation: CASSISGQVYQPQHF.

This sequence joins TRBV5-1 and TRBJ1-4; no firm D call. Between the trimmed V and J ends, which lost 5 bases and 0 bases, there was a span of 5 bases. Looked up from germline, CDR1 is SGHRS and CDR2 is YFSETQ. The CDR3 covers 13 residues. The CDR3 protein is CASRAATNEKLFF. The CDR3 nucleotides read TGCGCCAGCAGGGCTGCAACTAATGAAAAACTGTTTTTT.

V gene TRBV5-5 combines with J gene TRBJ1-5, with a possible D match to TRBD1 (6 bases). The germline CDR1 and CDR2 sequences are SGHKS and YYEKEE (reference sequence). Trimming shortened V by 3 bases and J by 6 bases, and 13 bases separated the two germline ends. The CDR3 has 14 amino acids. Here the CDR3 reads CASSYGQRLQPQHF. The CDR3, as DNA: TGTGCCAGCAGCTACGGACAGAGGCTTCAGCCCCAGCATTTT. Drawing the rest from reference TRBV5-5 and TRBJ1-5, the complete variable domain is DAGVTQSPTHLIKTRGQQVTLRCSPISGHKSVSWYQQVLGQGPQFIFQYYEKEERGRGNFPDRFSARQFPNYSSELNVNALLLGDSALYLCASSYGQRLQPQHFGDGTRLSIL.